The TCR beta chain described here comes from a study of T cell responses to AZD1222 COVID-19 vaccine. Findings and caveats of the study: Clonal diversity was possibly underestimated, and white British individuals and females predominated among donors.

On this clone itself: Its target is unknown.

Per the germline V gene, CDR1 is SEHNR and CDR2 is FQNEAQ (reference sequence). The CDR3 has 16 residues. J lost 3 bases, V lost 5 bases, and 13 bases had no gene match. Produced via immunoSEQ multiplex PCR; TCRdb's table is partial and in-frame only. The data hold about 160,000 clones, with about 91% observed a single time. The clonotype was recovered from an adult in good health. The chain is built from TRBV7-9 and TRBJ2-7; 7 bases map to TRBD1. This material consisted of peripheral blood, taken on day 0 of AZD1222 vaccination. CDR3 in amino acids: CASSPPRAGGYYEQYF. The DNA for the CDR3 is TGTGCCAGCAGCCCCCCCCGGGCAGGGGGATACTACGAGCAGTACTTC.